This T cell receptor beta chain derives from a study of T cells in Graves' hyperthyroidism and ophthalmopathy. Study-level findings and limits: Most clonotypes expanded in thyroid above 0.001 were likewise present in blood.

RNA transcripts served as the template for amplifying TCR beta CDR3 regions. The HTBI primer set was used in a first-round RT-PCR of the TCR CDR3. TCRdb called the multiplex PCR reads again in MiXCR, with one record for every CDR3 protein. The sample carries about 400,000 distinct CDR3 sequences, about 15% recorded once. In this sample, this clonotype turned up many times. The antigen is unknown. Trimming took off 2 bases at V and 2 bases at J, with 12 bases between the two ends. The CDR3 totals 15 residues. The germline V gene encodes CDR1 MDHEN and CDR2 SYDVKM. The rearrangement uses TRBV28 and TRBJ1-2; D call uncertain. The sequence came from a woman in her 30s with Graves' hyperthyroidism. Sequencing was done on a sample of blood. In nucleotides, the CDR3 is TGTGCCAGCAGTTTAAGGGCAGGCGGGAACTATGGCTACACCTTC. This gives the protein CASSLRAGGNYGYTF.